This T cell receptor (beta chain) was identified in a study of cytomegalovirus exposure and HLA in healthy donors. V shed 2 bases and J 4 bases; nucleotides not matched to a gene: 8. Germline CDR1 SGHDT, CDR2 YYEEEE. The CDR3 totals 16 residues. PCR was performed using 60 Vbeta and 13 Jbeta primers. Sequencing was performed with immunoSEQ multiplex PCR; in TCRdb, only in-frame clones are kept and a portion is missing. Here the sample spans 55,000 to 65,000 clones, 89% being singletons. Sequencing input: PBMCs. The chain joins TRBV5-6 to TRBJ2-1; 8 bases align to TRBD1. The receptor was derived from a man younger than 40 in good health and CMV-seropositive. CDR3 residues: CASSFRTGQYYNEQFF. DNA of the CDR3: TGTGCCAGCAGCTTCAGGACAGGGCAATATTACAATGAGCAGTTCTTC.